This T cell receptor beta chain was recorded in a study of blood T cell repertoires in COVID-19. The CDR3 consists of 15 residues. Per germline, CDR1 MNHEY and CDR2 SVGAGI. V lost 6 bases, J lost 0 bases, and 15 bases lay in between. TCRdb's table, derived via immunoSEQ multiplex PCR, lists solely in-frame clones and lacks some. The sample records tens of thousands of clones, 90% being singletons. V and J are TRBV6-5 and TRBJ2-7, with D possibly being TRBD1 (7 bases). The TCR sequence derives from a man at least 80 years old with acute or convalescent COVID-19. Sequenced sample: peripheral blood. This CDR3 reads CASSGRGTASYEQYF. In DNA form, the CDR3 reads TGTGCCAGCAGCGGCCGGGGGACAGCCTCCTACGAGCAGTACTTC.